A single sample gave rise to the 29 T cell receptor beta chains below, sequenced in a study of shared clonotypes between healthy human individuals. Clones were read by immunoSEQ multiplex PCR, and TCRdb kept only the in-frame ones, dropping some. This sample carries 1.4 million to 1.5 million clones, around 97% of them seen once, and the ten largest clones take roughly 1.2%. The specimen was naive CD4+ T cells sorted from blood. Subset described: CD45RA+ positively selected. The source is a man younger than 40 in good health.

J is TRBJ1-1 and V is TRBV18, with TRBD1 matching 7 bases. The CDR3 extends over 14 amino acids. Germline lookup yields CDR1 KGHSH and CDR2 LQKENI. After removal of 2 bases from V and 4 bases from J, the junction contained 4 bases not matched to a gene. The CDR3 loop is CASSPRTGFTEAFF. DNA of the CDR3: TGTGCCAGCTCACCAAGGACAGGTTTCACTGAAGCTTTCTTT.

The chain joins TRBV28 to TRBJ1-1; tentatively, D is TRBD1 (5 bases). Trimming pared 6 bases from V and 1 base from J, leaving 12 bases between. The CDR3 contains 14 residues. Germline CDR1 reads MDHEN; CDR2 reads SYDVKM. The chain's CDR3 is CASRGPGQNTEAFF. The CDR3 DNA reads as TGTGCCAGCAGAGGGCCGGGGCAGAACACTGAAGCTTTCTTT.

The chain is built from TRBV11-1 and TRBJ2-7; D ambiguous. Germline V gene sequence: CDR1 SGHAT, CDR2 FQDESV (reference sequence). Trimming left V 6 bases short and J 3 bases short, with 15 bases between. The CDR3 is made up of 14 amino acids. Here the CDR3 DNA reads TGTGCCAGCAGGCCTACCGACTGGGGCTACGAGCAGTACTTC. Residues: CASRPTDWGYEQYF.

The chain is built from TRBV6-1 and TRBJ2-7; 13 bases are shared with TRBD2. The CDR3 runs 18 residues. Germline V CDR1 and CDR2: MNHNS, SASEGT. Losses at the gene ends were 3 bases for V and 3 bases for J; bases not matched to a gene: 11. CDR3 coding DNA: TGTGCCAGCAGTGAGGCGGGGCCGGGACTAGCGGGACACTACGAGCAGTACTTC. It translates to CASSEAGPGLAGHYEQYF.

The chain has TRBV27 and TRBJ2-1, with 11 bases aligning to TRBD1. The V gene's germline CDR1 is MNHEY and CDR2 SMNVEV (reference sequence). V was pared by 6 bases and J by 6 bases, with 7 bases of the junction left unmatched. This CDR3 spans 15 amino acids. CDR3 DNA sequence: TGTGCCAGCAGCGCGCCGGGACAGGGGGTCAATGAGCAGTTCTTC. Its translation is CASSAPGQGVNEQFF.

CDR3 sequence (DNA): TGTGCCAGCAGCTGGGGGACAGGGTTGTCCTATGGCTACACCTTC. Amino acids: CASSWGTGLSYGYTF. The V call is TRBV28, the J call TRBJ1-2, with TRBD1 identical over 9 bases. Germline-derived CDR1 and CDR2 are MDHEN and SYDVKM. The junction had 9 bases not matched to a gene; V was cut back by 6 bases and J by 4 bases. The CDR3 spans 15 residues.

The rearrangement links TRBV2 to TRBJ2-1; D gene unclear. CDR3 length: 12 residues. The V gene's germline CDR1 is SNHLY and CDR2 FYNNEI. V gave up 7 bases and J gave up 9 bases, with 13 bases separating them. Here the CDR3 reads CASNSARVEQFF. CDR3 nucleotides: TGTGCCAGCAACTCGGCTAGGGTTGAGCAGTTCTTC.

The rearrangement uses TRBV18 and TRBJ2-6, with 8 nucleotides matching TRBD1. Trimming cost V 6 bases and J 2 bases; bases outside gene matches: 18. CDR1 KGHSH and CDR2 LQKENI come from the germline V gene. The CDR3 extends over 20 amino acids. The CDR3 sequence is CASSLTLGRQGSPGANVLTF. Written as DNA, the CDR3 is TGTGCCAGCTCGCTGACCTTAGGGAGACAGGGGAGCCCTGGGGCCAACGTCCTGACTTTC. Using reference TRBV18 and TRBJ2-6 for the parts outside the CDR3, the full variable domain is NAGVMQNPRHLVRRRGQEARLRCSPMKGHSHVYWYRQLPEEGLKFMVYLQKENIIDESGMPKERFSAEFPKEGPSILRIQQVVRGDSAAYFCASSLTLGRQGSPGANVLTFGAGSRLTVL.

V and J are TRBV18 and TRBJ2-1, with 10 bases fitting TRBD1. The CDR3 is 15 amino acids. V shed 6 bases and J 8 bases; nucleotides not matched to a gene: 10. In germline, CDR1 is KGHSH, CDR2 LQKENI. DNA for the CDR3: TGTGCCAGCTCGGGGGACAGGGGAATTTTCGATGAGCAGTTCTTC. Amino acids: CASSGDRGIFDEQFF.

This rearrangement joins TRBV5-5 to TRBJ2-3; 8 bases agree with TRBD2. This CDR3 has 14 amino acids. J lost 9 bases, V lost 4 bases, and 10 bases had no gene match. Germline V gene lookup returns CDR1 SGHKS and CDR2 YYEKEE (reference sequence). CDR3 loop: CASSVTRAGETQYF. CDR3 sequence (DNA): TGTGCCAGCAGCGTTACTAGAGCGGGGGAGACGCAGTATTTT.

V gene TRBV6-4 combines with J gene TRBJ2-1; a weak D match, TRBD2 (5 bases). V shed 3 bases and J shed 4 bases, with 7 bases lying between them. Per germline, CDR1 MRHNA and CDR2 SNTAGT. The CDR3 is 13 residues long. DNA for the CDR3: TGTGCCAGCAGTGAAGCGGAGTACAATGAGCAGTTCTTC. Translating it yields CASSEAEYNEQFF.

The gene calls are TRBV7-9 and TRBJ2-1; the D is unclear. The CDR3 extends over 16 amino acids. Germline CDR1 and CDR2: SEHNR and FQNEAQ (reference sequence). The germline V and J ends were trimmed by 6 bases and 0 bases, with 15 bases remaining between them. CDR3 bases: TGTGCCAGCAGATGGGCGCGGACGGACTCCTACAATGAGCAGTTCTTC. It specifies CASRWARTDSYNEQFF.

Worth noting for this clone: The same CDR3 can be traced to other DNA sequences in this sample. The CDR3 region is CASSPGGTSTDTQYF. The DNA for the CDR3 is TGTGCCAGCAGCCCCGGGGGTACTAGCACAGATACGCAGTATTTT. The chain links TRBV5-4 to TRBJ2-3; D is possibly TRBD2 (6 bases). Germline CDR1 is SGHNT and CDR2 is YYREEE (reference sequence). CDR3 length: 15 residues. The V end lost 4 bases, the J end lost 0 bases, and 12 bases lay between the germline ends.

The CDR3 protein is CASSSAVLAGALEQYF. In nucleotides, the CDR3 is TGTGCCAGCAGTTCCGCGGTGTTAGCGGGAGCCCTCGAGCAGTACTTC. This chain connects TRBV28 to TRBJ2-7, with TRBD2 identical over 9 bases. Looked up from germline, CDR1 is MDHEN and CDR2 is SYDVKM. Losses at the gene ends were 4 bases for V and 6 bases for J; bases not matched to a gene: 13. The CDR3 contains 16 residues.

The chain is built from TRBV7-3 and TRBJ2-1; D remains unclear. Per the germline V gene, CDR1 is SGHTA and CDR2 is FQGTGA. V was trimmed by 0 bases and J by 5 bases, leaving 5 bases between them. The CDR3 totals 13 residues. The chain's CDR3 is CASSLTIDNEQFF. As DNA, the CDR3 is TGTGCCAGCAGCTTAACGATCGACAATGAGCAGTTCTTC.

The V and J genes are TRBV5-1 and TRBJ2-4; weak D call: TRBD1 (6 bases). This CDR3 spans 12 amino acids. CDR1 is SGHRS, CDR2 YFSETQ, per germline. Trimming pared 4 bases from V and 4 bases from J, leaving 6 bases between. The CDR3 here is CASSGQKNIQYF. CDR3 nucleotide sequence: TGCGCCAGCAGCGGACAGAAAAACATTCAGTACTTC.

This clone was observed a single time. This chain connects TRBV11-1 to TRBJ1-5; no reliable D call. CDR3 length: 13 residues. The V end lost 0 bases, the J end lost 3 bases, and 3 bases lay between the germline ends. Germline lookup yields CDR1 SGHAT and CDR2 FQDESV (reference sequence). CDR3 in DNA: TGTGCCAGCAGCTTAGCTTACAATCAGCCCCAGCATTTT. This sequence encodes CASSLAYNQPQHF. Full variable domain (outside the CDR3, taken from reference TRBV11-1 and TRBJ1-5): EAEVAQSPRYKITEKSQAVAFWCDPISGHATLYWYRQILGQGPELLVQFQDESVVDDSQLPKDRFSAERLKGVDSTLKIQPAELGDSAMYLCASSLAYNQPQHFGDGTRLSIL.

The chain links TRBV10-1 to TRBJ2-1, with 7 bases fitting TRBD1. The V gene end was trimmed by 0 bases and the J gene end by 6 bases; junction bases not matched to a gene: 2. Germline loops: CDR1 WNHNN, CDR2 SYGVQD (reference sequence). The CDR3 is made up of 14 amino acids. The chain's CDR3 is CASSESGQFNEQFF. In nucleotides, the CDR3 is TGCGCCAGCAGTGAGTCGGGACAGTTCAATGAGCAGTTCTTC.

The chain joins TRBV5-4 to TRBJ1-2; D is uncertain. V shed 3 bases and J shed 5 bases, with 14 bases lying between them. The CDR3 is made up of 14 amino acids. Germline assignment: CDR1 SGHNT and CDR2 YYREEE (reference sequence). The DNA for the CDR3 is TGTGCCAGCAGCTCCCAATCCCGTGGGTATGGCTACACCTTC. Translated: CASSSQSRGYGYTF.

The chain uses TRBV7-2 and TRBJ1-5; 8 bases map to TRBD1. This CDR3 spans 19 amino acids. V shed 1 base and J 0 bases; nucleotides not matched to a gene: 11. The germline gives CDR1 SGHTA, CDR2 FQGNSA. In DNA form, the CDR3 reads TGTGCCAGCAGCTTAGAAGCGACAGGGGTGGGGTATAGCAATCAGCCCCAGCATTTT. It codes for CASSLEATGVGYSNQPQHF.

This clone appeared once. The chain links TRBV6-5 to TRBJ1-4; 8 positions match TRBD1. CDR1 MNHEY and CDR2 SVGAGI come from the germline V gene. The CDR3 is made up of 15 amino acids. J lost 8 bases, V lost 2 bases, and 7 bases had no gene match. CDR3 amino acids: CASSYAGQGAEKLFF. DNA of the CDR3: TGTGCCAGCAGTTACGCTGGACAGGGTGCCGAAAAACTGTTTTTT.

The chain joins TRBV6-5 to TRBJ2-7, with 7 bases that match TRBD1. Trimming removed 6 bases from V and 1 base from J; junction bases left unmatched: 6. Germline lookup yields CDR1 MNHEY and CDR2 SVGAGI. The CDR3 totals 14 residues. In nucleotides, the CDR3 is TGTGCCAGCAGCACAAGACAGGGTTCCTACGAGCAGTACTTC. Translating gives CASSTRQGSYEQYF.

The rearrangement links TRBV27 to TRBJ2-3; D may be TRBD1 (6 bases). Germline values: CDR1 MNHEY, CDR2 SMNVEV (reference sequence). Trimming pared 0 bases from V and 1 base from J, leaving 8 bases between. The CDR3 covers 15 residues. This chain's CDR3 is CASSLSWTGTDTQYF. The CDR3, as DNA: TGTGCCAGCAGTTTATCGTGGACAGGCACAGATACGCAGTATTTT.

J is TRBJ1-2 and V is TRBV28; tentative D call: TRBD1 (5 bases). V shed 6 bases and J shed 8 bases, with 19 bases lying between them. The germline gives CDR1 MDHEN, CDR2 SYDVKM. The CDR3 has 14 amino acids. CDR3 region: CASRWGISDGGYTF. The CDR3 region has the DNA TGTGCCAGCAGATGGGGCATCTCGGACGGGGGCTACACCTTC.

The J gene is TRBJ2-4, the V gene TRBV27; 12 positions agree with TRBD1. J was trimmed by 10 bases and V by 8 bases; bases with no gene match: 12. From germline, CDR1 is MNHEY and CDR2 SMNVEV (reference sequence). This CDR3 contains 15 residues. CDR3 nucleotide sequence: TGTGCCAGCGGGGGACAGGGGGCAGGGGAGGAGATTCAGTACTTC. It is translated as CASGGQGAGEEIQYF.

The chain combines TRBV19 with TRBJ2-3, with 9 bases aligning to TRBD2. The CDR3 consists of 13 residues. Germline CDR1 and CDR2: LNHDA and SQIVND (reference sequence). The V gene end was trimmed by 4 bases and the J gene end by 6 bases; junction bases not matched to a gene: 2. The chain's CDR3 is CASSSGRVDTQYF. CDR3 sequence (DNA): TGTGCCAGTAGTAGCGGGAGGGTGGATACGCAGTATTTT.

This clone was seen just once. V usage is TRBV6-5 and J usage is TRBJ1-2; the D gene is possibly TRBD1 (5 bases). CDR1 and CDR2 from the germline V gene are MNHEY and SVGAGI. The CDR3 loop spans 12 amino acids. V lost 8 bases and J lost 1, with 8 bases in between. CDR3 sequence reads: CASVDNNYGYTF. The CDR3 bases are TGTGCCAGCGTGGACAATAACTATGGCTACACCTTC.

V and J are TRBV29-1 and TRBJ2-4, with a possible D match to TRBD2 (6 bases). Germline CDR1 SQVTM, CDR2 ANQGSEA. The V gene lost 6 bases and the J gene lost 13 bases, with 19 bases spanning the gap. CDR3 length equals 12 residues. This CDR3 reads CSVLPRWGDQYF. CDR3 coding DNA: TGCAGCGTACTCCCCAGGTGGGGGGACCAGTACTTC.

The rearrangement joins TRBV9 to TRBJ2-1; TRBD1 agrees at 7 bases. V gave up 0 bases and J gave up 5 bases; unmatched junction bases: 14. This CDR3 is built from 18 residues. Germline assignment: CDR1 SGDLS and CDR2 YYNGEE. The chain's CDR3 is CASSVDWPLTGDNNEQFF. In DNA, the CDR3 is TGTGCCAGCAGCGTAGATTGGCCTCTAACAGGGGACAACAATGAGCAGTTCTTC.